The TCR beta chain described here comes from a study of glioma-infiltrating T cells after dendritic cell vaccination. Study background: Treatment, given 2003 to 2012, was autologous tumor lysate-pulsed dendritic cell vaccination. Study-wide results and caveats: The cohort had few patients with full blood and tumor sets.

The primer mix had 60 V beta and 13 J beta primers. Here immunoSEQ multiplex PCR was the method, and the copy in TCRdb shows in-frame clones only, minus some. The sample includes roughly 80,000 clones, roughly 84% seen only once; the top ten take about 2.2%. The CDR3 totals 12 residues. V lost 9 bases and J lost 5, with 13 bases in between. Germline CDR1 is LNHDA and CDR2 is SQIVND (reference sequence). Worth noting for this clone: No antigen is known for it.

Time point denoted: after dendritic cell vaccination, including at tumor progression/relapse. None of the glioblastoma patients had an isocitrate dehydrogenase mutation. This TCR was recovered from a human donor with glioblastoma. The chain carries TRBV19 and TRBJ1-1; D might be TRBD1 (6 bases). Here the sequenced sample was blood, taken after dendritic cell vaccination. The CDR3 sequence: CASGEGGTEAFF. CDR3 sequence (DNA): TGTGCCAGCGGGGAGGGGGGGACTGAAGCTTTCTTT.